These 5 T cell receptor beta chains came from one sample sequenced in a study of cytomegalovirus exposure and HLA in healthy donors. 13 Jbeta primers and 60 Vbeta primers were used for the PCR. The repertoire was sequenced with immunoSEQ multiplex PCR; TCRdb's copy has only in-frame clones and lacks some. The table lists more than 140,000 clones, about 79% of them singletons. Sequenced sample: PBMCs. The receptors come from a male donor in good health and CMV-seronegative.

The rearrangement uses TRBV4-3 and TRBJ2-1; 9 nucleotides align to TRBD2. The germline V gene encodes CDR1 LGHNA and CDR2 YSLEER. Trimming cost V 4 bases and J 4 bases; bases outside gene matches: 5. The CDR3 loop spans 15 amino acids. CDR3: CASSRAGGAYNEQFF. In DNA form, the CDR3 reads TGCGCCAGCAGCCGCGCGGGGGGGGCTTACAATGAGCAGTTCTTC.

The rearrangement links TRBV18 to TRBJ1-2; D is ambiguous. CDR1 KGHSH and CDR2 LQKENI come from the germline V gene. Trimming removed 3 bases from V and 4 bases from J, with 21 bases in between. This CDR3 is 17 amino acids long. CDR3 loop: CASSPGASGDSGYGYTF. The CDR3 DNA sequence: TGTGCCAGCTCACCTGGAGCATCCGGGGATAGTGGCTATGGCTACACCTTC.

V is TRBV5-1 and J is TRBJ2-7; the D gene is possibly TRBD1 (6 bases). CDR3 length equals 15 residues. V was trimmed by 4 bases and J by 0 bases, leaving 14 bases between them. Germline CDR1 SGHRS, CDR2 YFSETQ. The CDR3 DNA sequence: TGCGCCAGCAGCGGAGGACAGATTTACTCCTACGAGCAGTACTTC. Protein: CASSGGQIYSYEQYF.

The chain has TRBV19 and TRBJ2-7; the match to TRBD1 covers 7 bases. CDR3 length: 15 amino acids. Unmatched junction bases numbered 5, after V lost 1 base and J lost 2 bases. Germline V gene sequence: CDR1 LNHDA, CDR2 SQIVND (reference sequence). The CDR3 bases are TGTGCCAGTAGTATAGCGCAGACAGGGACCTACGAGCAGTACTTC. Residues: CASSIAQTGTYEQYF.

The sample holds a few counts of this clone. The CDR3 reads CSVGGAGYGYTF. The CDR3, as DNA: TGCAGCGTGGGGGGGGCAGGCTATGGCTACACCTTC. V and J are TRBV29-1 and TRBJ1-2; possible D gene TRBD1, 6 bases. Germline-derived CDR1 and CDR2 are SQVTM and ANQGSEA. The CDR3 totals 12 residues. V gave up 6 bases and J gave up 4 bases, with 12 bases separating them.